The clone carrying this T cell receptor beta chain came up a few times. The CDR3 has 12 amino acids. Trimming took 0 bases from V and 7 from J, leaving 1 base between them. Looked up from germline, CDR1 is LGHDT and CDR2 is YNNKEL (reference sequence). MiXCR, run by TCRdb on the RT-PCR reads, gives a single entry per CDR3 protein. The table has about 680,000 distinct CDR3 sequences, 14% seen once; the top ten hold 3% to 4.5%. This TCR derives from a female donor in good health, serving as a healthy control. V usage is TRBV3-1 and J usage is TRBJ1-6; D gene unclear. Sequenced: memory CD4+ T cells from blood. The CDR3 coding sequence is TGTGCCAGCAGCCAAGAGAATTCACCCCTCCACTTT. Translation gives CASSQENSPLHF.